This T cell receptor (beta chain) originates from a study of shared clonotypes between healthy human individuals. In the study overall: Each donor's CD4 naive and CD4 memory cells filled three plates apiece, CD8 naive two, and CD8 memory one.

As for this clone: The target antigen is unknown.

The study, taken as a whole, reports: Rarefaction demonstrated incomplete sorted-subset sequencing despite large depth.

Sequencing used immunoSEQ multiplex PCR; TCRdb keeps in-frame clones, though not all of them. Here the sample spans some 980,000 clones, about three quarters being singletons. J lost 4 bases, V lost 4 bases, and 1 base had no gene match. CDR3 length equals 13 residues. Germline CDR1 MDHEN, CDR2 SYDVKM. The source material was memory CD4+ T cells sorted from blood. Subset given: CD45RA-negative fraction. The TCR comes from a man aged 18 to 29 in good health. V usage is TRBV28 and J usage is TRBJ1-1, with TRBD1 matching 9 bases. The CDR3 region is CASSSDRGTEAFF. The CDR3 DNA follows: TGTGCCAGCAGTTCGGACAGGGGCACTGAAGCTTTCTTT.